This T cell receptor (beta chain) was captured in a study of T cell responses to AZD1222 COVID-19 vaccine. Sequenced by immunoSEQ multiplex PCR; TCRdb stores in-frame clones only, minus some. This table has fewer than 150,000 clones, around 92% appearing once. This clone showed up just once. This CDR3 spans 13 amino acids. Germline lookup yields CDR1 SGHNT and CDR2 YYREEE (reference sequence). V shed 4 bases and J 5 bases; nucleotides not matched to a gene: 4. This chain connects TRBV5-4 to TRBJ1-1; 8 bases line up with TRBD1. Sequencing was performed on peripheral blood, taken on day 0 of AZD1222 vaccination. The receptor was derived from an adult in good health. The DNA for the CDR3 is TGTGCCAGCAGCGCGACAGGGGTGACTGAAGCTTTCTTT. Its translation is CASSATGVTEAFF.